These T cell receptor beta chains were read from a single sample in a study of blood T cells in healthy people across ages. TCRdb fed the 5' RACE reads into MiXCR, producing one record per CDR3 protein. The table shows about 640,000 distinct CDR3 sequences, with under 30% occurring only once. The specimen was blood. Source of these receptors: a woman older than 75 in good health. Both conserved end residues are part of each CDR3. The order of the fields is D gene, V gene, J gene, clone size, CDR3 protein, CDR3 DNA. The D gene is left open where the match is weak. Part of the rows lack a size; the others show once, few, many or a class for expanded clones.

d_call: TRBD1
v_call: TRBV5-6
j_call: TRBJ2-2
clone_size: NA
cdr3_aa: CASSPDRGLNTGELFF
cdr3_nt: TGTGCCAGCAGCCCGGACAGGGGGCTTAACACCGGGGAGCTGTTTTTT

d_call: NA
v_call: TRBV6-6
j_call: TRBJ2-3
clone_size: many
cdr3_aa: CASSYRSTSTDTQYF
cdr3_nt: TGTGCCAGCAGTTACCGGTCGACCAGCACAGATACGCAGTATTTT

d_call: NA
v_call: TRBV20-1
j_call: TRBJ1-2
clone_size: many
cdr3_aa: CSASVDPNYGYTF
cdr3_nt: TGCAGTGCTAGTGTGGACCCCAACTATGGCTACACCTTC

d_call: NA
v_call: TRBV10-2
j_call: TRBJ1-2
clone_size: few
cdr3_aa: CASSVDGNNYGYTF
cdr3_nt: TGCGCCAGCAGCGTCGACGGGAATAACTATGGCTACACCTTC

d_call: NA
v_call: TRBV5-8
j_call: TRBJ1-4
clone_size: NA
cdr3_aa: CATQRGISEKLFF
cdr3_nt: TGTGCCACACAGAGGGGGATCAGCGAAAAACTGTTTTTT

d_call: TRBD1
v_call: TRBV12-3/TRBV12-4
j_call: TRBJ2-4
clone_size: many
cdr3_aa: CASSLAGQGLAKNIQYF
cdr3_nt: TGTGCCAGCAGTTTAGCTGGACAGGGACTAGCCAAAAACATTCAGTACTTC

d_call: TRBD1
v_call: TRBV20-1
j_call: TRBJ1-5
clone_size: many
cdr3_aa: CSAREGAASNQPQHF
cdr3_nt: TGCAGTGCTAGGGAGGGGGCGGCTAGCAATCAGCCCCAGCATTTT

d_call: NA
v_call: TRBV4-3
j_call: TRBJ2-2
clone_size: few
cdr3_aa: CASSLPRMQTGELFF
cdr3_nt: TGCGCCAGCAGCCTCCCAAGGATGCAGACCGGGGAGCTGTTTTTT

d_call: TRBD2
v_call: TRBV20-1
j_call: TRBJ2-5
clone_size: NA
cdr3_aa: CSASLGGVGETQYF
cdr3_nt: TGCAGTGCTAGCCTCGGGGGGGTGGGAGAGACCCAGTACTTC

d_call: NA
v_call: TRBV2
j_call: TRBJ2-3
clone_size: many
cdr3_aa: CASRGDLISDTQYF
cdr3_nt: TGTGCCAGCAGGGGGGACTTGATTTCAGATACGCAGTATTTT

d_call: NA
v_call: TRBV5-1
j_call: TRBJ2-1
clone_size: many
cdr3_aa: CASSLGAEYNEQFF
cdr3_nt: TGCGCCAGCAGCTTGGGGGCAGAGTACAATGAGCAGTTCTTC

d_call: NA
v_call: TRBV7-9
j_call: TRBJ1-2
clone_size: many
cdr3_aa: CAGVQARSYGYTF
cdr3_nt: TGTGCCGGAGTACAGGCTAGATCGTATGGCTACACCTTC

d_call: TRBD1
v_call: TRBV5-1
j_call: TRBJ1-5
clone_size: NA
cdr3_aa: CASSFGTGGAESNQPQHF
cdr3_nt: TGCGCCAGCAGCTTCGGGACAGGGGGCGCCGAGAGCAATCAGCCCCAGCATTTT

d_call: NA
v_call: TRBV7-9
j_call: TRBJ2-1
clone_size: many
cdr3_aa: CASSSGGYNEQFF
cdr3_nt: TGTGCCAGCAGCTCGGGTGGTTACAATGAGCAGTTCTTC

d_call: NA
v_call: TRBV5-1
j_call: TRBJ2-3
clone_size: NA
cdr3_aa: CASNLGLGRRTDTQYF
cdr3_nt: TGCGCCAGCAACTTAGGATTAGGGCGGCGCACAGATACGCAGTATTTT

d_call: NA
v_call: TRBV7-2
j_call: TRBJ2-5
clone_size: NA
cdr3_aa: CASSSKTGREETQYF
cdr3_nt: TGTGCCAGCAGCTCAAAGACAGGGAGGGAAGAGACCCAGTACTTC

d_call: NA
v_call: TRBV6-5
j_call: TRBJ1-1
clone_size: NA
cdr3_aa: CASSYRIGSEAFF
cdr3_nt: TGTGCCAGCAGTTACCGTATTGGTTCTGAAGCTTTCTTT

d_call: NA
v_call: TRBV19
j_call: TRBJ2-5
clone_size: NA
cdr3_aa: CASSNRGQETQYF
cdr3_nt: TGTGCCAGTAGTAACCGGGGCCAAGAGACCCAGTACTTC

d_call: TRBD2
v_call: TRBV20-1
j_call: TRBJ2-7
clone_size: many
cdr3_aa: CRGTRRSYEQYF
cdr3_nt: TGCAGAGGGACTAGACGCTCCTACGAGCAGTACTTC

d_call: TRBD2
v_call: TRBV3-1
j_call: TRBJ2-7
clone_size: NA
cdr3_aa: CASSQRGAYEQYF
cdr3_nt: TGTGCCAGCAGCCAACGGGGGGCCTACGAGCAGTACTTC

d_call: NA
v_call: TRBV20-1
j_call: TRBJ2-7
clone_size: NA
cdr3_aa: CSALSTQGSYEQYF
cdr3_nt: TGCAGTGCGCTCTCCACACAGGGATCCTACGAGCAGTACTTC

d_call: NA
v_call: TRBV20-1
j_call: TRBJ2-5
clone_size: NA
cdr3_aa: CSARVAYNEQYF
cdr3_nt: TGCAGTGCTAGAGTGGCTTACAATGAGCAGTACTTC

d_call: NA
v_call: TRBV2
j_call: TRBJ2-5
clone_size: many
cdr3_aa: CASSGYVGVRGETQYF
cdr3_nt: TGTGCCAGCAGTGGTTATGTCGGGGTCCGCGGTGAGACCCAGTACTTC

d_call: TRBD1
v_call: TRBV7-7
j_call: TRBJ2-5
clone_size: NA
cdr3_aa: CASSPGTGTSETQYF
cdr3_nt: TGTGCTAGCAGCCCCGGGACAGGGACGAGTGAGACCCAGTACTTC

d_call: NA
v_call: TRBV6-5
j_call: TRBJ2-1
clone_size: NA
cdr3_aa: CASSTGPWGKQFF
cdr3_nt: TGTGCCAGCAGTACGGGACCGTGGGGTAAGCAGTTCTTC

d_call: TRBD2
v_call: TRBV4-3
j_call: TRBJ2-7
clone_size: few
cdr3_aa: CASSQDASGKVEQYF
cdr3_nt: TGCGCCAGCAGCCAAGATGCTAGCGGGAAGGTCGAGCAGTACTTC

d_call: NA
v_call: TRBV4-2
j_call: TRBJ2-6
clone_size: few
cdr3_aa: CASSLIRVSGANVLTF
cdr3_nt: TGTGCCAGCAGTCTGATCAGGGTCTCCGGGGCCAACGTCCTGACTTTC